A selection of T cell receptor beta chains follows, all from one sample in a study of cytomegalovirus exposure and HLA in healthy donors. Libraries were prepared by immunoSEQ multiplex PCR; TCRdb keeps only in-frame clonotypes and omits some of them. The sample includes 110,000 to 150,000 clones, roughly 89% of them seen just once. The sample consisted of PBMCs. The source of these receptors is a woman under 30 in good health and CMV-seropositive. The conserved cysteine and the conserved F or W are not part of the CDR3 here. A row's size may be missing; if present it is once, few, many or a size class.

v_call clone_size cdr3_aa
TRBV15 . ATSRVRLAGQETQY
TRBV10-1 . ASSESGGIGYT
TRBV7-9 . ASSNRQGSHYATNEKLF
TRBV7-6 . ASSRQASSYNEQF
TRBV10-2 . ASSERDRGPYEQY
TRBV5-1 once ASSSPRGRGTDTQY
TRBV27 . ASSLVRGREDEQF
TRBV29-1 . SARTADEKLF
TRBV9 . ASSVSSGGVTDTQY
TRBV27 . ASSLVAGTNTGELF
TRBV5-8 once ASSFGSGSEAF
TRBV7-6 . ASTPEAGPSYNEQF
TRBV27 . ASSLYWGADEQY
TRBV5-1 . ASSGAGPDTQY
TRBV7-2 . ASSAQGASNQPQH
TRBV7-9 . ASSPRLETDGYT
TRBV4-1 . ASSQRGLENSPLH
TRBV6-1 . ASTRDYGETQY
TRBV5-1 . ASSLEPGWTEAF
TRBV7-2 . ASSSPGQFGGTTEAF
TRBV28 . ASSRRGGKGNTIY
TRBV5-4 . ASSLEGGNYELSGYT
TRBV6-6 . ASSQGTGREKLF
TRBV28 . ASTTPGGRNTEAF
TRBV28 . ASSLAGGTNEQF
TRBV14 few ASSHVSAITGYT
TRBV7-2 once ASSLDRLASGTQY
TRBV6-5 once ASSYGGARGYT
TRBV6-1 . ASIGANEQF
TRBV15 . ATSRIDSDTQY
TRBV6-1 once ASSGAGGILSTDTQY
TRBV5-1 few ASSLDGGYT
TRBV28 . ASSSQEAAGGRAAIQY
TRBV7-9 . ASSLALLYGYT
TRBV5-6 . ASSLSGTGNTIY
TRBV19 . ASSVQGALGYT
TRBV5-1 . ASSEDSEGNEKLF
TRBV30 few AWSRDKHTGELF
TRBV7-9 . ASSYGTGPNEKLF
TRBV4-1 . ASSHEGRTYEQY
TRBV15 . ATSRGQGVYNEQF
TRBV4-1 . ASSQPGGTGELF
TRBV9 few ASSVAAGRSGYT
TRBV10-3 . AISDPRQPSNTEAF
TRBV11-2 . ASSLEGTVSYNSPLH
TRBV4-2 . ASSQGTGVPGLAGQF
TRBV9 . ASSGATYNEQF
TRBV5-1 . ASSLGQAKGANTEAF
TRBV5-1 . ASSLGQGANTEAF
TRBV9 once ASTPRGGYTDTQY